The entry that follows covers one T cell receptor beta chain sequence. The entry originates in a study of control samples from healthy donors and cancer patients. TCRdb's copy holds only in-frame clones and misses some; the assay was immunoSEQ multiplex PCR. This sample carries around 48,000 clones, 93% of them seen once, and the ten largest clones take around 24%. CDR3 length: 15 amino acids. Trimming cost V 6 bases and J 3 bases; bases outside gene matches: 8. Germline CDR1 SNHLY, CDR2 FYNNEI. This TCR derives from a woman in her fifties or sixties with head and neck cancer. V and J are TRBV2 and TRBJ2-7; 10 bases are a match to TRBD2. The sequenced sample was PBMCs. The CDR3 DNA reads TGTGCCAGCAGGGCCGAGCGGGGGGGGATCTACGAGCAGTACTTC. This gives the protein CASRAERGGIYEQYF.